The rows below give T cell receptor beta chains drawn from one sample of a study of response to subunit inactivated influenza vaccine. MiXCR, applied by TCRdb to the RT-PCR reads, yields one record per CDR3 protein. The data show 700,000 to 800,000 distinct CDR3 sequences, about 18% seen once. Material: PBMCs from blood, obtained 4 to 6 days after vaccination. Receptor source: a middle-aged man who received an inactivated influenza vaccine. CDR3s include the opening cysteine and the closing phenylalanine or tryptophan. The order of the fields is V gene, D gene, J gene, CDR3 length, CDR3 protein. D genes are given only for firm matches.

v_call: TRBV11-3; d_call: -; j_call: TRBJ1-1; cdr3_length: 13; cdr3_aa: CASSPRPGTEAFF
v_call: TRBV6-2/TRBV6-3; d_call: TRBD1; j_call: TRBJ1-2; cdr3_length: 14; cdr3_aa: CASSEPGQGYGYTF
v_call: TRBV28; d_call: -; j_call: TRBJ1-2; cdr3_length: 12; cdr3_aa: CASRRGTYGYTF
v_call: TRBV12-3/TRBV12-4; d_call: -; j_call: TRBJ2-1; cdr3_length: 14; cdr3_aa: CASSFLTVYNEQFF
v_call: TRBV6-1; d_call: -; j_call: TRBJ1-5; cdr3_length: 14; cdr3_aa: CASMGASSNQPQHF
v_call: TRBV7-2; d_call: TRBD2; j_call: TRBJ2-2; cdr3_length: 15; cdr3_aa: CASSSGAGDTGELFF
v_call: TRBV5-1; d_call: TRBD1; j_call: TRBJ2-7; cdr3_length: 14; cdr3_aa: CASMETGISYEQYF
v_call: TRBV5-1; d_call: -; j_call: TRBJ1-4; cdr3_length: 15; cdr3_aa: CASSLGRGKDEKLFF
v_call: TRBV4-3; d_call: -; j_call: TRBJ2-3; cdr3_length: 15; cdr3_aa: CASSQDTGRDNTQYF
v_call: TRBV12-3/TRBV12-4; d_call: TRBD1; j_call: TRBJ2-5; cdr3_length: 15; cdr3_aa: CASSLLAPGGETQYF
v_call: TRBV20-1; d_call: -; j_call: TRBJ2-5; cdr3_length: 16; cdr3_aa: CSARDLLRGPKETQYF
v_call: TRBV7-2; d_call: -; j_call: TRBJ2-1; cdr3_length: 12; cdr3_aa: CASSGGHNEQFF
v_call: TRBV5-1; d_call: -; j_call: TRBJ2-1; cdr3_length: 13; cdr3_aa: CASSSLEYNEQFF
v_call: TRBV29-1; d_call: -; j_call: TRBJ1-4; cdr3_length: 11; cdr3_aa: CSLREGEKLFF
v_call: TRBV20-1; d_call: -; j_call: TRBJ1-1; cdr3_length: 14; cdr3_aa: CSARDVTLNTEAFF
v_call: TRBV5-1; d_call: -; j_call: TRBJ2-3; cdr3_length: 14; cdr3_aa: CASSPPAKADTQYF
v_call: TRBV10-3; d_call: TRBD1; j_call: TRBJ1-4; cdr3_length: 15; cdr3_aa: CAISESGTGGEKLFF
v_call: TRBV12-3/TRBV12-4; d_call: -; j_call: TRBJ2-3; cdr3_length: 15; cdr3_aa: CASSPRPAGTDTQYF
v_call: TRBV6-1; d_call: TRBD1; j_call: TRBJ2-1; cdr3_length: 15; cdr3_aa: CASSAGTDSYNEQFF
v_call: TRBV5-1; d_call: TRBD1; j_call: TRBJ1-6; cdr3_length: 17; cdr3_aa: CASSLAGSGQGSITLHF
v_call: TRBV29-1; d_call: -; j_call: TRBJ2-7; cdr3_length: 13; cdr3_aa: CSVAGTLTYEQYF
v_call: TRBV20-1; d_call: -; j_call: TRBJ2-5; cdr3_length: 13; cdr3_aa: CSAHRQLQETQYF
v_call: TRBV6-5; d_call: -; j_call: TRBJ2-6; cdr3_length: 17; cdr3_aa: CASSYSGQNSGANVLTF
v_call: TRBV15; d_call: TRBD2; j_call: TRBJ2-1; cdr3_length: 16; cdr3_aa: CATSREASGGSGEQFF
v_call: TRBV12-3/TRBV12-4; d_call: -; j_call: TRBJ1-1; cdr3_length: 13; cdr3_aa: CASGLGTGTEAFF
v_call: TRBV5-1; d_call: -; j_call: TRBJ2-7; cdr3_length: 13; cdr3_aa: CASSLEGGRRQYF
v_call: TRBV5-1; d_call: -; j_call: TRBJ1-1; cdr3_length: 16; cdr3_aa: CASSLGGIQMNTEAFF
v_call: TRBV3-1; d_call: -; j_call: TRBJ1-1; cdr3_length: 15; cdr3_aa: CASSQYTGSNTEAFF
v_call: TRBV5-1; d_call: TRBD1; j_call: TRBJ2-1; cdr3_length: 17; cdr3_aa: CASSRPGTGPQYNEQFF
v_call: TRBV11-2; d_call: -; j_call: TRBJ2-3; cdr3_length: 18; cdr3_aa: CASSPHGQGLVSADTQYF
v_call: TRBV5-1; d_call: TRBD1; j_call: TRBJ1-1; cdr3_length: 14; cdr3_aa: CASSLAGQGTEAFF
v_call: TRBV10-3; d_call: -; j_call: TRBJ2-5; cdr3_length: 14; cdr3_aa: CAISEWQGGETQYF
v_call: TRBV7-2; d_call: -; j_call: TRBJ1-2; cdr3_length: 12; cdr3_aa: CASRPAQGGYTF
v_call: TRBV10-2; d_call: -; j_call: TRBJ2-1; cdr3_length: 15; cdr3_aa: CASRETGGEELEQFF
v_call: TRBV28; d_call: TRBD1; j_call: TRBJ2-5; cdr3_length: 14; cdr3_aa: CASSPDRVLETQYF
v_call: TRBV7-9; d_call: TRBD2; j_call: TRBJ2-1; cdr3_length: 14; cdr3_aa: CASSLMAGGIEQFF
v_call: TRBV12-3/TRBV12-4; d_call: -; j_call: TRBJ2-5; cdr3_length: 12; cdr3_aa: CASSQRQETQYF
v_call: TRBV4-2; d_call: TRBD2; j_call: TRBJ2-3; cdr3_length: 17; cdr3_aa: CASSQAGVAGGTDTQYF
v_call: TRBV28; d_call: TRBD1; j_call: TRBJ2-1; cdr3_length: 15; cdr3_aa: CASSVRGPTLNEQFF